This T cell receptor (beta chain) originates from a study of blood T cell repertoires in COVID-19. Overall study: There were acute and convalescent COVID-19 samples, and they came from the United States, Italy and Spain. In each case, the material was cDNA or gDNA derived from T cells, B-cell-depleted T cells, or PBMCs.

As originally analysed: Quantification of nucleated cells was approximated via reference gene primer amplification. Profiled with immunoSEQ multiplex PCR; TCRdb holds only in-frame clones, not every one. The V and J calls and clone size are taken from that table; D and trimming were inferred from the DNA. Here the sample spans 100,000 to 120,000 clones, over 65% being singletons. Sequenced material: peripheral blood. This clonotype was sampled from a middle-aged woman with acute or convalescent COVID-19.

CDR3 DNA sequence: TGTGCCACCAGTGTACAGGGGATCGGGGAGCTGTTTTTT. Encoded protein: CATSVQGIGELFF. This rearrangement joins TRBV24-1 to TRBJ2-2; 7 bases map to TRBD1. Germline loops: CDR1 KGHDR, CDR2 SFDVKD. V shed 5 bases, J shed 7 bases, and the junction held 3 bases outside the gene matches. This CDR3 is built from 13 residues.